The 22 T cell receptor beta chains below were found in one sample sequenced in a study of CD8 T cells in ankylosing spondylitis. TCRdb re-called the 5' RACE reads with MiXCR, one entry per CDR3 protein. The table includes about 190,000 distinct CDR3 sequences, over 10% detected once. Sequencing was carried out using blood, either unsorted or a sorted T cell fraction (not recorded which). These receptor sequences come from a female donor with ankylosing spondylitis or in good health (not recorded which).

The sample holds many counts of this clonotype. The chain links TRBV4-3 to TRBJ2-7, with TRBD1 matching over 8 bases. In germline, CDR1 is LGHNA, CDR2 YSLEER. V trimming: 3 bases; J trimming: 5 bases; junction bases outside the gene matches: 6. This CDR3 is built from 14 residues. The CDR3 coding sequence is TGCGCCAGCAGCCACTCGGACAGGGCCGACGAGCAGTACTTC. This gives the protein CASSHSDRADEQYF.

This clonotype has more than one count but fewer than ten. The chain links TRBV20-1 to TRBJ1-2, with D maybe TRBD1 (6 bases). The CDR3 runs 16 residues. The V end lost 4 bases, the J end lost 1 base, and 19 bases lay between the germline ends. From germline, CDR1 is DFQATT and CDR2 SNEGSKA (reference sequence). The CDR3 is CSAKTTGWRGNYGYTF. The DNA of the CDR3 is TGCAGTGCTAAGACGACAGGATGGAGGGGTAACTATGGCTACACCTTC.

Here the CDR3 reads CASSLPPGASSYNEQFF. The CDR3 region has the DNA TGTGCCAGTAGCCTACCCCCAGGCGCGAGCTCCTACAATGAGCAGTTCTTC. V and J are TRBV19 and TRBJ2-1; D gene ambiguous. Per germline, CDR1 LNHDA and CDR2 SQIVND (reference sequence). The CDR3 is 17 residues long. The ends were cut back, 6 bases at V and 0 bases at J, with 18 bases in the middle. Filled out from reference TRBV19 and TRBJ2-1, the complete variable domain reads DGGITQSPKYLFRKEGQNVTLSCEQNLNHDAMYWYRQDPGQGLRLIYYSQIVNDFQKGDIAEGYSVSREKKESFPLTVTSAQKNPTAFYLCASSLPPGASSYNEQFFGPGTRLTVL.

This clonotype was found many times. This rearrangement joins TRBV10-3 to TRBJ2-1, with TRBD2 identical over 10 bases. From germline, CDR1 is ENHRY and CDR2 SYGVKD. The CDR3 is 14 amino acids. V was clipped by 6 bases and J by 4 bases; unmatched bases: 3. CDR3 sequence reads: CAIRGTSEYNEQFF. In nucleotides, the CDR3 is TGTGCCATCAGAGGGACTAGCGAATACAATGAGCAGTTCTTC.

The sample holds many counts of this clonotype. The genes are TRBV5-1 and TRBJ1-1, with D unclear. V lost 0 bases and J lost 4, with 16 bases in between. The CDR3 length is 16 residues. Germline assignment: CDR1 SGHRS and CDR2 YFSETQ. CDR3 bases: TGCGCCAGCAGCTTGGCCGTTGGGCAGTCGAGCACTGAAGCTTTCTTT. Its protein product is CASSLAVGQSSTEAFF. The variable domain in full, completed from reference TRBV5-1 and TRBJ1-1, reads KAGVTQTPRYLIKTRGQQVTLSCSPISGHRSVSWYQQTPGQGLQFLFEYFSETQRNKGNFPGRFSGRQFSNSRSEMNVSTLELGDSALYLCASSLAVGQSSTEAFFGQGTRLTVV.

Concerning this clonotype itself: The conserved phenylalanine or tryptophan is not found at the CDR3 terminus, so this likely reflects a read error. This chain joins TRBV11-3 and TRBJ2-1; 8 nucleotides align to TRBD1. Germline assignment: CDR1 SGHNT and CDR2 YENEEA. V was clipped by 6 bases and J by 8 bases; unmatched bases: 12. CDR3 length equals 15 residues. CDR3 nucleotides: TGTGCCAGCAGGTGGACAGGGTCACGTTCCGATGAGCAGTTCTCC. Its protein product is CASRWTGSRSDEQFS.

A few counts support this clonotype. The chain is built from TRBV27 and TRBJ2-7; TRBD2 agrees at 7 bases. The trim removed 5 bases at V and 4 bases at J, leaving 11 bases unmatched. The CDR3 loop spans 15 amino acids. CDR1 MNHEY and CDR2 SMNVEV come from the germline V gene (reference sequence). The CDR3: CASSLGGAGLYEQYF. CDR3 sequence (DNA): TGTGCCAGCAGTCTCGGAGGGGCGGGACTATACGAGCAGTACTTC.

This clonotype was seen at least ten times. CDR3 DNA sequence: TGCGCCAGCAGCTATTTGGCGGGAGGGAACGTAGCCAAAAACATTCAGTACTTC. Its protein is CASSYLAGGNVAKNIQYF. The chain carries TRBV4-3 and TRBJ2-4; 9 bases map to TRBD2. Germline-derived CDR1 and CDR2 are LGHNA and YSLEER. This CDR3 has 18 amino acids. V lost 5 bases to trimming and J lost 0 bases; unmatched junction nucleotides: 11.

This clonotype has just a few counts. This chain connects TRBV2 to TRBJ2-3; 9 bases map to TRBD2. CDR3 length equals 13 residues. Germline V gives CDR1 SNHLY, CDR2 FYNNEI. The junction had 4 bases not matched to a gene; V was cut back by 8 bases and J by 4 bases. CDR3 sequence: CASPGTSSDTQYF. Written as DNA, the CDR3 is TGTGCCAGCCCCGGGACTAGCTCAGATACGCAGTATTTT.

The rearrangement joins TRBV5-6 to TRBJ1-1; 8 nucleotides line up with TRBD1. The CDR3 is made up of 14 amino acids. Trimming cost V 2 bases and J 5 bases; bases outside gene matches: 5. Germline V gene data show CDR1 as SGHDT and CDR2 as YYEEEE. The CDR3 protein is CASSFRTGLTEAFF. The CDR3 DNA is TGTGCCAGCAGCTTCCGGACAGGGCTGACTGAAGCTTTCTTT.

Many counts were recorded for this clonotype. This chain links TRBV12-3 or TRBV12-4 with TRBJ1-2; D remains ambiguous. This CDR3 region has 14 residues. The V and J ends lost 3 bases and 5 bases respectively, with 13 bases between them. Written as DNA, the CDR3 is TGTGCCAGCAGTTTGTTCTTACGAGGGTATGGCTACACCTTC. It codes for CASSLFLRGYGYTF.

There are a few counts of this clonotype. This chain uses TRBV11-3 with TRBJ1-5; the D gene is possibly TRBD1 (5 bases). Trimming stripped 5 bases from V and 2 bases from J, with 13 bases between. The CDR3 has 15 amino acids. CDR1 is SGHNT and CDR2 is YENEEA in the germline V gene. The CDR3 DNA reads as TGTGCCAGCAGCGAAGGGGATGGGGGCAATCAGCCCCAGCATTTT. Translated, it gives CASSEGDGGNQPQHF. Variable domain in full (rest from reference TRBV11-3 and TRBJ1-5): EAGVVQSPRYKIIEKKQPVAFWCNPISGHNTLYWYLQNLGQGPELLIRYENEEAVDDSQLPKDRFSAERLKGVDSTLKIQPAELGDSAVYLCASSEGDGGNQPQHFGDGTRLSIL.

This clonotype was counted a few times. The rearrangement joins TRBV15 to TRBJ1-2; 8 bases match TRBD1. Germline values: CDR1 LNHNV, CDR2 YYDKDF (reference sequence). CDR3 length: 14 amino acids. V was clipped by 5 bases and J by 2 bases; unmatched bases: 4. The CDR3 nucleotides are TGTGCCACCAGCTCCTACAGGGGGAACTATGGCTACACCTTC. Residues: CATSSYRGNYGYTF. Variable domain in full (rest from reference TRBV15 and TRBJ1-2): DAMVIQNPRYQVTQFGKPVTLSCSQTLNHNVMYWYQQKSSQAPKLLFHYYDKDFNNEADTPDNFQSRRPNTSFCFLDIRSPGLGDTAMYLCATSSYRGNYGYTFGSGTRLTVV.

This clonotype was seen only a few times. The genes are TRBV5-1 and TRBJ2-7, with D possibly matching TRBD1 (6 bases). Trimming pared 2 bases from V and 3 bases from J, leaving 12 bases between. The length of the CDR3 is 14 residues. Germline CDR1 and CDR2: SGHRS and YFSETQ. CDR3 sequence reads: CASSFYRADYEQYF. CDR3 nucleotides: TGCGCCAGCAGCTTCTACAGGGCTGACTACGAGCAGTACTTC.

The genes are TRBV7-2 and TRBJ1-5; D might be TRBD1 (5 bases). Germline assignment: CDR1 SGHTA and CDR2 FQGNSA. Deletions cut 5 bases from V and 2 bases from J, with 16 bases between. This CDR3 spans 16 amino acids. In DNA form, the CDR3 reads TGTGCCAGCAGCCCTTTCGGGGGGGGAGGCAATCAGCCCCAGCATTTT. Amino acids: CASSPFGGGGNQPQHF.

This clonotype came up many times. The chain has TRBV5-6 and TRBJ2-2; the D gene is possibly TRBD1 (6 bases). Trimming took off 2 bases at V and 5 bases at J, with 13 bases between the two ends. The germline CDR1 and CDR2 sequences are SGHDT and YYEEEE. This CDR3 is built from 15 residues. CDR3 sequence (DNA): TGTGCCAGCAGCTTACGCCAGGGGCTTACCGGGGAGCTGTTTTTT. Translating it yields CASSLRQGLTGELFF.

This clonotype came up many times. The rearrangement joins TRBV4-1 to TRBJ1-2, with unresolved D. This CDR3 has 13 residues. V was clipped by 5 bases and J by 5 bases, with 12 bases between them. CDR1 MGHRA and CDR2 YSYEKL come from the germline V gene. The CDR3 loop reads CASSYEGRYGYTF. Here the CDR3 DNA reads TGCGCCAGCAGCTATGAGGGCCGGTATGGCTACACCTTC.

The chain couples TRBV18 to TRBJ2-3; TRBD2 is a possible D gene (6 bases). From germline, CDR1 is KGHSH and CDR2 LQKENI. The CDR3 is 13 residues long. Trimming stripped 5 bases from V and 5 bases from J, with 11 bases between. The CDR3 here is CASSWTEGDTQYF. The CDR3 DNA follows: TGTGCCAGCTCATGGACGGAGGGAGATACGCAGTATTTT.

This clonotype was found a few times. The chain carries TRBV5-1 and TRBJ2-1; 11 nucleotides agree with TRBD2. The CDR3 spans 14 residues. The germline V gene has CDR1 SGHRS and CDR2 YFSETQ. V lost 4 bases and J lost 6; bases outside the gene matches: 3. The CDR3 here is CASSIAGGANEQFF. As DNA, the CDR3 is TGCGCCAGCAGCATAGCGGGAGGGGCCAATGAGCAGTTCTTC.

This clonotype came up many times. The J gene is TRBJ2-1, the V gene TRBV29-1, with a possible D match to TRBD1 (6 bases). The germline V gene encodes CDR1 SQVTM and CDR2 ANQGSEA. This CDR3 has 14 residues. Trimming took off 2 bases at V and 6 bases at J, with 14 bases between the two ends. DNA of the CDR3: TGCAGCGTTGAACCAAAGGACAGCTTCAATGAGCAGTTCTTC. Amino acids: CSVEPKDSFNEQFF.

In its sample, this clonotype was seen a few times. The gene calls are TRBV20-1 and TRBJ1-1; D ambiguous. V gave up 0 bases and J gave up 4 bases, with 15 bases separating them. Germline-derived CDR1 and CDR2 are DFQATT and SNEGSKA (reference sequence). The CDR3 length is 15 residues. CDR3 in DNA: TGCAGTGCTAGAGACCCCAGGAAAGTGAGCACTGAAGCTTTCTTT. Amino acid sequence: CSARDPRKVSTEAFF.

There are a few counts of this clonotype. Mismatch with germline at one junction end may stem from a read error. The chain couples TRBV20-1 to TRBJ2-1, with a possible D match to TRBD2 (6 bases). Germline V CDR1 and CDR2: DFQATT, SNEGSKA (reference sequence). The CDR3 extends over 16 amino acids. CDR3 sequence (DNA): TGCTGTGCTAGAGGAGGATTTGGAGGGTCCTACAATGAGCAGTTCTTC. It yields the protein CCARGGFGGSYNEQFF.